The 32 T cell receptor beta chains listed next were all sequenced from one sample in a study of blood T cell repertoires in COVID-19. Data came from immunoSEQ multiplex PCR; TCRdb stores just in-frame clones and leaves some out. The sample records about 180,000 clones, roughly 84% being singletons. Sequences were obtained from PBMCs or T cells enriched from blood (not recorded which). These receptors were collected from a human donor with acute COVID-19. The donor label of this sample is uncertain.

The rearrangement uses TRBV19 and TRBJ1-1; possibly TRBD1 for D (6 bases). The germline V gene encodes CDR1 LNHDA and CDR2 SQIVND (reference sequence). The CDR3 runs to 16 residues. V was cut by 3 bases and J by 1 base, with 15 bases left in between. In nucleotides, the CDR3 is TGTGCCAGTAGTATCCCCGGGACACAAAGGAACACTGAAGCTTTCTTT. Its protein product is CASSIPGTQRNTEAFF.

This chain links TRBV18 with TRBJ2-6; 7 nucleotides match TRBD1. Germline lookup yields CDR1 KGHSH and CDR2 LQKENI. This CDR3 is built from 18 residues. V lost 1 base, J lost 0 bases, and 6 bases stayed unmatched. The CDR3 DNA follows: TGTGCCAGCTCACCACGGGACAGCTCGAGCTCTGGGGCCAACGTCCTGACTTTC. Protein sequence: CASSPRDSSSSGANVLTF.

The V and J genes are TRBV2 and TRBJ1-5; TRBD1 aligns across 7 bases. After removal of 2 bases from V and 2 bases from J, the junction contained 9 bases not matched to a gene. This CDR3 is built from 17 residues. CDR1 and CDR2 from the germline V gene are SNHLY and FYNNEI. CDR3 DNA sequence: TGTGCCAGCAGTGAACGGGCAGGGGGAATGGGCAATCAGCCCCAGCATTTT. Amino acid sequence: CASSERAGGMGNQPQHF. Full variable domain (rest looked up from reference TRBV2 and TRBJ1-5): EPEVTQTPSHQVTQMGQEVILRCVPISNHLYFYWYRQILGQKVEFLVSFYNNEISEKSEIFDDQFSVERPDGSNFTLKIRSTKLEDSAMYFCASSERAGGMGNQPQHFGDGTRLSIL.

The chain joins TRBV20-1 to TRBJ2-1; tentatively, D is TRBD1 (5 bases). Germline values: CDR1 DFQATT, CDR2 SNEGSKA (reference sequence). This CDR3 spans 11 amino acids. V was shortened by 3 bases and J by 9 bases, with 9 bases between the two germline ends. Here the CDR3 DNA reads TGCAGTGCTAGGGGGCAGATTGAGCAGTTCTTC. This encodes CSARGQIEQFF.

The chain uses TRBV9 and TRBJ1-2, with 8 bases fitting TRBD1. Germline CDR1 is SGDLS and CDR2 is YYNGEE. Trimming at V came to 4 bases and at J to 7 bases, leaving 3 bases not matched to a gene. The CDR3 runs to 12 residues. The CDR3 is CASSSRGLGYTF. The CDR3 bases are TGTGCCAGCAGCTCCAGGGGGCTTGGCTACACCTTC.

V usage is TRBV24-1 and J usage is TRBJ1-3; TRBD1 matches 8 bases. Germline V lookup: CDR1 KGHDR, CDR2 SFDVKD. Unmatched junction bases numbered 5, after V lost 4 bases and J lost 4 bases. The CDR3 covers 15 residues. The CDR3 loop is CATSDPRQGGNTIYF. The CDR3 DNA reads TGTGCCACCAGTGACCCACGACAGGGGGGAAACACCATATATTTT.

This chain connects TRBV9 to TRBJ1-3, with 10 bases that match TRBD1. Germline trimming cut 4 bases from V and 1 base from J; bases unmatched to any gene: 5. The CDR3 is made up of 16 amino acids. Per the germline V gene, CDR1 is SGDLS and CDR2 is YYNGEE. CDR3 protein: CASSSTGGRSGNTIYF. The CDR3 nucleotides read TGTGCCAGCAGCTCGACAGGGGGCCGTTCTGGAAACACCATATATTTT.

The genes are TRBV5-1 and TRBJ2-3; tentatively, D is TRBD2 (5 bases). V dropped 2 bases and J dropped 0 bases, with 10 bases sitting between them. The CDR3 loop spans 15 amino acids. In germline, CDR1 is SGHRS, CDR2 YFSETQ. Written as DNA, the CDR3 is TGCGCCAGCAGCTTCAGGCGGGTTAGCACAGATACGCAGTATTTT. This codes for CASSFRRVSTDTQYF.

This chain links TRBV18 with TRBJ2-7, with TRBD1 matching over 9 bases. The CDR3 has 13 residues. Germline values: CDR1 KGHSH, CDR2 LQKENI. V was pared by 3 bases and J by 11 bases, with 8 bases of the junction left unmatched. CDR3 sequence reads: CASSPQTGGEKYF. CDR3 nucleotide sequence: TGTGCCAGCTCACCCCAGACAGGGGGGGAAAAGTACTTC.

There are a few counts of this clone. The chain has TRBV9 and TRBJ2-2; 8 nucleotides agree with TRBD2. Germline lookup yields CDR1 SGDLS and CDR2 YYNGEE. The CDR3 has 15 residues. Trimming at V came to 0 bases and at J to 3 bases, leaving 1 base not matched to a gene. The CDR3 nucleotides are TGTGCCAGCAGCGTAGAGGGACTAGACACCGGGGAGCTGTTTTTT. Protein: CASSVEGLDTGELFF.

CDR3 protein: CASRKRSPNQPQHF. The CDR3 DNA follows: TGTGCCAGCAGGAAGAGGAGCCCCAATCAGCCCCAGCATTTT. The rearrangement joins TRBV2 to TRBJ1-5, with D hard to call. Germline V gene sequence: CDR1 SNHLY, CDR2 FYNNEI. The CDR3 has 14 residues. Between the trimmed V and J ends, which lost 6 bases and 3 bases, there was a span of 12 bases.

This chain links TRBV4-2 with TRBJ1-5; 7 bases align to TRBD1. V lost 2 bases and J lost 0; bases outside the gene matches: 7. CDR1 and CDR2 from the germline V gene are LGHNA and YNFKEQ. The length of the CDR3 is 17 residues. CDR3 coding DNA: TGTGCCAGCAGCCAAACGAGGGACAGCTATAGCAATCAGCCCCAGCATTTT. Translation: CASSQTRDSYSNQPQHF.

The genes are TRBV9 and TRBJ1-6; D possibly corresponds to TRBD1 (6 bases). V shed 3 bases and J shed 5 bases, with 12 bases lying between them. The CDR3 runs 15 residues. The germline V gene has CDR1 SGDLS and CDR2 YYNGEE. Written as DNA, the CDR3 is TGTGCCAGCAGCGCCCAGGGGATGGATAATTCACCCCTCCACTTT. It specifies CASSAQGMDNSPLHF.

This clone came up a few times. The chain employs TRBV30 and TRBJ1-4, with D tentatively TRBD1 (6 bases). From germline, CDR1 is GTSNPN and CDR2 SVGIG (reference sequence). The CDR3 has 13 residues. Trimming left V 6 bases short and J 8 bases short, with 16 bases between. This CDR3 is CACKQGRVEKLFF. As DNA, the CDR3 is TGTGCCTGTAAACAGGGTCGAGTGGAAAAACTGTTTTTT.

The chain couples TRBV6-1 to TRBJ1-1, with a possible D match to TRBD1 (5 bases). The V gene's germline CDR1 is MNHNS and CDR2 SASEGT. CDR3 length: 13 amino acids. V was cut by 2 bases and J by 4 bases, with 8 bases left in between. The CDR3 DNA sequence: TGTGCCAGCAGTGAATGGGGGGTCACTGAAGCTTTCTTT. Its translation: CASSEWGVTEAFF.

The chain has TRBV21-1 and TRBJ1-5. TRBV21-1 corresponds to a pseudogene. This CDR3 region has 16 residues. This CDR3 reads CASSKAPGRGGQPQHF. The CDR3 nucleotides read TGTGCCAGCAGCAAAGCGCCAGGGAGGGGTGGACAGCCCCAGCATTTT.

The V gene is TRBV18, the J gene TRBJ1-2; no firm D call. Germline-derived CDR1 and CDR2 are KGHSH and LQKENI. This CDR3 spans 12 amino acids. Trimming removed 6 bases from V and 8 bases from J, with 13 bases in between. This CDR3 reads CASSESYLGYTF. The CDR3 bases are TGTGCCAGCTCGGAGAGTTATCTGGGCTACACCTTC.

This chain joins TRBV29-1 and TRBJ1-2; TRBD1 is a possible D gene (5 bases). The CDR3 loop spans 15 amino acids. From germline, CDR1 is SQVTM and CDR2 ANQGSEA. The germline V and J ends were trimmed by 4 bases and 4 bases, with 19 bases remaining between them. CDR3 amino acids: CSVGYTVTGFYGYTF. The CDR3, as DNA: TGCAGCGTTGGGTATACGGTTACAGGATTCTATGGCTACACCTTC.

CDR3 sequence: CATLLVTEDTQYF. In DNA form, the CDR3 reads TGTGCCACTCTCCTCGTAACTGAAGATACGCAGTATTTT. J is TRBJ2-3 and V is TRBV2, with D unresolved. This CDR3 is 13 amino acids long. Germline CDR1 reads SNHLY; CDR2 reads FYNNEI. Trimming shortened V by 10 bases and J by 5 bases, and 16 bases separated the two germline ends.

This chain joins TRBV3-1 (or the pseudogene TRBV3-2) and TRBJ1-2; D is ambiguous. Germline-derived CDR1 and CDR2 are LGHDT and YNNKEL (reference sequence). The CDR3 runs 12 residues. Trimming removed 1 base at V and 7 bases at J, with 7 bases between. The DNA for the CDR3 is TGTGCCAGCAGCCAAGTTCCGTTTGGCTACACCTTC. Protein product: CASSQVPFGYTF.

There are a few counts of this clone. This chain uses TRBV13 with TRBJ2-3; the match to TRBD2 covers 9 bases. Germline V gene data show CDR1 as PRHDT and CDR2 as FYEKMQ (reference sequence). V trimming: 5 bases; J trimming: 2 bases; junction bases outside the gene matches: 5. CDR3 length: 15 amino acids. CDR3 nucleotides: TGTGCCAGCAGCCTTGGACTAGCGCCCACAGATACGCAGTATTTT. Its protein is CASSLGLAPTDTQYF.

V is TRBV3-1 (or the pseudogene TRBV3-2) and J is TRBJ2-1; D unclear. CDR3 length equals 16 residues. V was shortened by 0 bases and J by 7 bases, with 16 bases between the two germline ends. Germline loops: CDR1 LGHDT, CDR2 YNNKEL (reference sequence). The CDR3 spells CASSQESTRFGNEQFF. The CDR3 nucleotides are TGTGCCAGCAGCCAAGAAAGTACCAGGTTTGGGAATGAGCAGTTCTTC.

This sequence joins TRBV5-1 and TRBJ1-6; D perhaps matches TRBD1 (5 bases). Germline V lookup: CDR1 SGHRS, CDR2 YFSETQ. This CDR3 comprises 13 residues. The germline V and J ends were trimmed by 4 bases and 7 bases, with 9 bases remaining between them. The CDR3 nucleotides read TGCGCCAGCAGCGGGTCAGGGAATTCACCCCTCCACTTT. Protein: CASSGSGNSPLHF.

The rearrangement joins TRBV2 to TRBJ2-7; a possible D gene is TRBD2 (6 bases). V was shortened by 7 bases and J by 5 bases, with 18 bases between the two germline ends. The germline V gene has CDR1 SNHLY and CDR2 FYNNEI. The length of the CDR3 is 14 residues. The CDR3 here is CASKRYGGYDEQYF. DNA of the CDR3: TGTGCCAGCAAGAGGTACGGGGGTTACGACGAGCAGTACTTC.

The gene calls are TRBV4-3 and TRBJ1-1; 9 nucleotides align to TRBD1. V gave up 4 bases and J gave up 7 bases; unmatched junction bases: 10. Germline CDR1 reads LGHNA; CDR2 reads YSLEER. The CDR3 contains 15 residues. In DNA form, the CDR3 reads TGCGCCAGCAGCCGACTGGACAGGGGAGGAAATGAAGCTTTCTTT. Its protein is CASSRLDRGGNEAFF.

DNA for the CDR3: TGTGCCAGCGCGAGAGAGGGATTGGATCAGCCCCAGCATTTT. This sequence encodes CASAREGLDQPQHF. The chain combines TRBV27 with TRBJ1-5; D is unclear. Trimming pared 8 bases from V and 5 bases from J, leaving 16 bases between. The germline gives CDR1 MNHEY, CDR2 SMNVEV (reference sequence). The CDR3 extends over 14 amino acids.

The chain has TRBV12-5 and TRBJ2-7, with a tentative D call TRBD2 (5 bases). Germline V gene lookup returns CDR1 LGHNT and CDR2 FRNRAP. Trimming removed 3 bases at V and 6 bases at J, with 12 bases between. The CDR3 totals 13 residues. The CDR3 reads CASGFGGQGEQYF. The DNA for the CDR3 is TGTGCTAGTGGTTTCGGAGGCCAAGGCGAGCAGTACTTC.

The table lists this clone with a count of one. This chain links TRBV7-6 with TRBJ2-2; D call uncertain. The germline CDR1 and CDR2 sequences are SGHVS and FNYEAQ. CDR3 length: 15 amino acids. V was pared by 3 bases and J by 6 bases, with 14 bases between. The CDR3 spells CASSFGGLAPGELFF. The CDR3, as DNA: TGTGCCAGCAGCTTCGGCGGATTGGCTCCCGGGGAGCTGTTTTTT. Based on the CDR3 plus reference TRBV7-6 and TRBJ2-2, the full variable domain is GAGVSQSPRYKVTKRGQDVALRCDPISGHVSLYWYRQALGQGPEFLTYFNYEAQQDKSGLPNDRFSAERPEGSISTLTIQRTEQRDSAMYRCASSFGGLAPGELFFGEGSRLTVL.

As concerns this clone: This same CDR3 is encoded by further DNA sequences in the sample. The J gene is TRBJ2-7, the V gene TRBV19; TRBD2 matches at 8 bases. CDR1 is LNHDA and CDR2 is SQIVND in the germline V gene (reference sequence). The CDR3 consists of 15 residues. The trim removed 5 bases at V and 3 bases at J, leaving 9 bases unmatched. CDR3 nucleotide sequence: TGTGCCAGTAGTCTAAATCGGGAGGGCGGCTACGAGCAGTACTTC. Translating gives CASSLNREGGYEQYF. Filled out from reference TRBV19 and TRBJ2-7, the complete variable domain reads DGGITQSPKYLFRKEGQNVTLSCEQNLNHDAMYWYRQDPGQGLRLIYYSQIVNDFQKGDIAEGYSVSREKKESFPLTVTSAQKNPTAFYLCASSLNREGGYEQYFGPGTRLTVT.

This chain joins TRBV7-2 and TRBJ1-1; 7 bases fit TRBD1. CDR1 is SGHTA, CDR2 FQGNSA, per germline. The junction had 6 bases not matched to a gene; V was cut back by 5 bases and J by 0 bases. The CDR3 has 15 residues. The CDR3 DNA reads as TGTGCCAGCAGCCCCCAGGGACAGCTGAACACTGAAGCTTTCTTT. Translating it yields CASSPQGQLNTEAFF.

V usage is TRBV5-1 and J usage is TRBJ2-3; 8 positions agree with TRBD2. Germline V gives CDR1 SGHRS, CDR2 YFSETQ. V was pared by 5 bases and J by 4 bases, with 3 bases of the junction left unmatched. There are 13 residues in the CDR3. The CDR3 spells CASRAGESDTQYF. CDR3 in DNA: TGCGCCAGCAGAGCGGGGGAGTCAGATACGCAGTATTTT.

J is TRBJ1-4 and V is TRBV3-1 (or the pseudogene TRBV3-2); 8 positions agree with TRBD1. This CDR3 contains 15 residues. Germline CDR1 and CDR2: LGHDT and YNNKEL (reference sequence). The V gene end was trimmed by 3 bases and the J gene end by 6 bases; junction bases not matched to a gene: 6. The CDR3 protein is CASSQYRGGDEKLFF. The CDR3 DNA reads as TGTGCCAGCAGCCAGTACAGGGGGGGGGATGAAAAACTGTTTTTT.